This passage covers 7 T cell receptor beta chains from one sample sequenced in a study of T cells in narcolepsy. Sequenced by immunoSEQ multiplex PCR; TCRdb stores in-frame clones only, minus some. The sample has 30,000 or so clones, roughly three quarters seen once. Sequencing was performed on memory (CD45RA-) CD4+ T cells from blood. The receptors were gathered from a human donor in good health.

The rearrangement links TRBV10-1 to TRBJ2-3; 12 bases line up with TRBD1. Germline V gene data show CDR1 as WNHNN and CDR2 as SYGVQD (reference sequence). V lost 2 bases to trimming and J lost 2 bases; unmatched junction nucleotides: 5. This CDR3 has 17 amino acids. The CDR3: CASSEKGTGGNTDTQYF. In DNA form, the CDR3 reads TGCGCCAGCAGTGAGAAGGGGACAGGGGGCAACACAGATACGCAGTATTTT.

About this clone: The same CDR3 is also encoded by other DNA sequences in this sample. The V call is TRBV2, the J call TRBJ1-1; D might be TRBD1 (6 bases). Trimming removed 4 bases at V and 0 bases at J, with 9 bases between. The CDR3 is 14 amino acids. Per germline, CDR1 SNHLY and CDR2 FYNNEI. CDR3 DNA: TGTGCCAGCAGTGTAGGGGGGATGAACACTGAAGCTTTCTTT. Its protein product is CASSVGGMNTEAFF.

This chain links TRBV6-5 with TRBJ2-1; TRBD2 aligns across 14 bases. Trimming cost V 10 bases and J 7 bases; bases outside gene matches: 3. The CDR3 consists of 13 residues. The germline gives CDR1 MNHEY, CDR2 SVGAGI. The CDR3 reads CATRTSGGNEQFF. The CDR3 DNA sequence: TGTGCCACGCGGACTAGCGGGGGGAATGAGCAGTTCTTC.

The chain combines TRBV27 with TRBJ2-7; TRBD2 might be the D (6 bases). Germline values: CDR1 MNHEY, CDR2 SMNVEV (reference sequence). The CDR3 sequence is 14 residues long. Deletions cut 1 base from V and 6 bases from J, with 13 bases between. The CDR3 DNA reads TGTGCCAGCAGTTTATACTCGACTAGGCGCGAGCAGTACTTC. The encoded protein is CASSLYSTRREQYF.

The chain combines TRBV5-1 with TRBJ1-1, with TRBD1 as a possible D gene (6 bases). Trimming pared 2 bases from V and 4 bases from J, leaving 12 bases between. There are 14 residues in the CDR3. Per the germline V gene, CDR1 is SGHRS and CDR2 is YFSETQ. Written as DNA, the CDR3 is TGCGCCAGCAGCTTTGGGGGCGAGGGCACTGAAGCTTTCTTT. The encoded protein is CASSFGGEGTEAFF.

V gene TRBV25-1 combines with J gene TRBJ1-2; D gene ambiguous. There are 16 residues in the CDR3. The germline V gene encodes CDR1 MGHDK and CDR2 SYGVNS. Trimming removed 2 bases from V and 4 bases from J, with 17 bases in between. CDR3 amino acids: CASSEPGVPNRYGYTF. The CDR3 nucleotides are TGTGCCAGCAGTGAACCCGGCGTGCCCAACCGCTATGGCTACACCTTC.

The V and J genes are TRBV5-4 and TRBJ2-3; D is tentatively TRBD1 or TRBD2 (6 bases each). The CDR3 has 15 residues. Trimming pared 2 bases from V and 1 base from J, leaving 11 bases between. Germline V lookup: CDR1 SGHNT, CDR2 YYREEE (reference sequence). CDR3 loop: CASSLVRGGTDTQYF. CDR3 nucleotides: TGTGCCAGCAGCTTAGTAAGGGGGGGCACAGATACGCAGTATTTT.